The present T cell receptor (beta chain) was sequenced within a study of cytomegalovirus exposure and HLA in healthy donors. At the level of the study: Around 86 million unique TCRs, all from HLA-typed donors, were included in an early release of the data.

This CDR3 comprises 13 residues. Trimming pared 5 bases from V and 4 bases from J, leaving 11 bases between. Germline CDR1 is LNHDA and CDR2 is SQIVND (reference sequence). Researchers ran the PCR with 60 Vbeta and 13 Jbeta primers. The protocol was immunoSEQ multiplex PCR, while the TCRdb copy is restricted to in-frame clones and leaves out a portion. The repertoire holds under 200,000 clones, with 80% to 90% as singletons. On this clone: Its antigen is as yet unknown.

Regarding the study as a whole: An Asian-associated ancestry cluster reportedly showed fewer N-insertions than the roughly 700-donor mean in a later analysis. The productive fraction for most TCR beta V segments was about 90% or about 30% in an earlier analysis.

The clonotype originates from a woman aged 30 to 39 in good health and CMV-seropositive. V gene TRBV19 combines with J gene TRBJ1-2; maybe TRBD1 (6 bases). Sequencing was performed on PBMCs. The CDR3 nucleotides are TGTGCCAGTAGTGCAGCGGACAGCTATGGCTACACCTTC. It encodes CASSAADSYGYTF.